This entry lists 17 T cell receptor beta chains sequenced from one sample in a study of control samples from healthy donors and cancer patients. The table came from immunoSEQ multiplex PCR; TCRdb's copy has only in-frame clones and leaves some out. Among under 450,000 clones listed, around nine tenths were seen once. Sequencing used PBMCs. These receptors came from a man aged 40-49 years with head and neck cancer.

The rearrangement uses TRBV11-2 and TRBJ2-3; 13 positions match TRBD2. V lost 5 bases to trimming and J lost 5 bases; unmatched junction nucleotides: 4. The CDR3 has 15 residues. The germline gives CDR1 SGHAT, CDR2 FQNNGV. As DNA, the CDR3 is TGTGCCAGCAGCACGCGACTAGCGGGGGGAGATACGCAGTATTTT. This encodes CASSTRLAGGDTQYF.

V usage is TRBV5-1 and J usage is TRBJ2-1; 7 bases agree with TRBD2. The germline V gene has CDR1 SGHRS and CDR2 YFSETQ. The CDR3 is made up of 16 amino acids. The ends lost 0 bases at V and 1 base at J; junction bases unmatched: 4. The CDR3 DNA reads TGCGCCAGCAGCTTGGGGCTAGCGGCTTCCTACAATGAGCAGTTCTTC. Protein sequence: CASSLGLAASYNEQFF.

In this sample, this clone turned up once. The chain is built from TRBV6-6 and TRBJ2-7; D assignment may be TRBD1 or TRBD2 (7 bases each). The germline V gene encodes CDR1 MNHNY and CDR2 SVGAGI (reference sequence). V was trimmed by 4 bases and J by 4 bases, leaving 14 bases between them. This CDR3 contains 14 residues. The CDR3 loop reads CASSFQGGTYEQYF. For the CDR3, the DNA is TGTGCCAGCAGTTTCCAGGGGGGGACTTACGAGCAGTACTTC.

DNA of the CDR3: TGTGCCAGCAGACAGGGGGACTCTGGGGCCAACGTCCTGACTTTC. Protein product: CASRQGDSGANVLTF. The chain employs TRBV6-5 and TRBJ2-6; 8 bases are a match to TRBD1. The CDR3 extends over 15 amino acids. From germline, CDR1 is MNHEY and CDR2 SVGAGI. V dropped 6 bases and J dropped 0; count of bases not matched to a gene: 1.

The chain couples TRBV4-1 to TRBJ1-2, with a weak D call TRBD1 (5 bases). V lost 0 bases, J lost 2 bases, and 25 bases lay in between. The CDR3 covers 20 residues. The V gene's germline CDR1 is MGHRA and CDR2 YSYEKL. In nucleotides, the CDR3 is TGCGCCAGCAGCCAAGAGTCCTCGCGGGGGACGCCCCCAGTCAACTATGGCTACACCTTC. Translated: CASSQESSRGTPPVNYGYTF.

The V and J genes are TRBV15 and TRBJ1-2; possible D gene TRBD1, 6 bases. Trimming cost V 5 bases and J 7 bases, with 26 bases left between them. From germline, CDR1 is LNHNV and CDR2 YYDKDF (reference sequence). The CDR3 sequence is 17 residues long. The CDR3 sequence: CATSGPPQPGGYGGYTF. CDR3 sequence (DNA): TGTGCCACCAGCGGCCCCCCCCAGCCGGGGGGCTACGGTGGCTACACCTTC.

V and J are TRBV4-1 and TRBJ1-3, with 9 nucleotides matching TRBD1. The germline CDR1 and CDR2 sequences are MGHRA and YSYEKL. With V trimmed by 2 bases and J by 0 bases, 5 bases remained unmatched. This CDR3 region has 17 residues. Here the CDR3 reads CASSQLLQGASGNTIYF. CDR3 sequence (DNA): TGCGCCAGCAGCCAACTCCTACAGGGGGCCTCTGGAAACACCATATATTTT.

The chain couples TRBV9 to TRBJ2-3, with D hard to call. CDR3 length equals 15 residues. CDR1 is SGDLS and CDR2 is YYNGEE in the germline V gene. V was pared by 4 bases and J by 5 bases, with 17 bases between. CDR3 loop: CASSINWNGGDTQYF. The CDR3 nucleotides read TGTGCCAGCAGCATCAATTGGAACGGCGGAGATACGCAGTATTTT.

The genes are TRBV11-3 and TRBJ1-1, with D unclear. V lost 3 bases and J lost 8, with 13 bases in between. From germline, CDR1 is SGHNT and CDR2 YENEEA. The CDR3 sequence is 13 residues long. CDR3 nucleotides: TGTGCCAGCAGCTTTTCCGAGGTCACGGAAGCTTTCTTT. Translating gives CASSFSEVTEAFF.

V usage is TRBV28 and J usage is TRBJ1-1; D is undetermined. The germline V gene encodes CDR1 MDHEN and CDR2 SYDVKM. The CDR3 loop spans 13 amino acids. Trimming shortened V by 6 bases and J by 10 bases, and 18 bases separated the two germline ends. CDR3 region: CASSAPGFNGAFF. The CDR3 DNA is TGTGCCAGCAGCGCCCCGGGATTTAACGGAGCTTTCTTT.

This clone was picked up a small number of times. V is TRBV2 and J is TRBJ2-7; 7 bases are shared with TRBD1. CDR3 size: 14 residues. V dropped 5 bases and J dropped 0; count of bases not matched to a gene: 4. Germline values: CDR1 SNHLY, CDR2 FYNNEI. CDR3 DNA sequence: TGTGCCAGCAGTATGACAGGGAGCTCCTACGAGCAGTACTTC. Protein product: CASSMTGSSYEQYF.

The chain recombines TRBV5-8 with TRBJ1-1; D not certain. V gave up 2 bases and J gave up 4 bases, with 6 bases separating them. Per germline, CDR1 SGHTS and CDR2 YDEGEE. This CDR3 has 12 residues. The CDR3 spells CASSFRSTEAFF. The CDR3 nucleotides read TGTGCCAGCAGCTTCAGGAGCACTGAAGCTTTCTTT.

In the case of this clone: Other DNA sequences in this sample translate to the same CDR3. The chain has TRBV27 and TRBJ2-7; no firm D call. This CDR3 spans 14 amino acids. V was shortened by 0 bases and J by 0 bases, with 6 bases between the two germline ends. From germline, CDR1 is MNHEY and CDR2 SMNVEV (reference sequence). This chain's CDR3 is CASSLSEISYEQYF. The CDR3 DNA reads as TGTGCCAGCAGTTTATCCGAGATCTCCTACGAGCAGTACTTC.

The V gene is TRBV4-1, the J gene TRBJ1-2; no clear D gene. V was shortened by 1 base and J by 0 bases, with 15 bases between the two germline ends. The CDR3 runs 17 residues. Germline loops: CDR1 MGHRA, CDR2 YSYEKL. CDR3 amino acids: CASSQGRSVGSNYGYTF. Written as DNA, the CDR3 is TGCGCCAGCAGCCAAGGGAGATCAGTAGGATCTAACTATGGCTACACCTTC.

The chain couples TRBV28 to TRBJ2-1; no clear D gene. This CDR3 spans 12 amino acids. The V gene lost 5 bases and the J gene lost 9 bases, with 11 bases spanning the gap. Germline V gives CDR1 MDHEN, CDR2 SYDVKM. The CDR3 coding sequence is TGTGCCAGCAGTGAGCAGAGAGGTGAGCAGTTCTTC. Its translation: CASSEQRGEQFF.

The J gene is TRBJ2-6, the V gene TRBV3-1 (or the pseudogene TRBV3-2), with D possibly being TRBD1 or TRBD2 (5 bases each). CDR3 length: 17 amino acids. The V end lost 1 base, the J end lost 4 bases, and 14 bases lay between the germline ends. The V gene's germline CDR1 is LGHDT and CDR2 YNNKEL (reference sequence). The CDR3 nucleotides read TGTGCCAGCAGCCAAGGGGACCCCTATGGGGGGGCCAACGTCCTGACTTTC. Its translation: CASSQGDPYGGANVLTF.

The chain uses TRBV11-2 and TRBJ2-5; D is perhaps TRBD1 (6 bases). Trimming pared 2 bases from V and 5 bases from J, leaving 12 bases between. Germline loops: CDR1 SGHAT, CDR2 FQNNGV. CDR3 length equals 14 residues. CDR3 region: CASSLQGIVETQYF. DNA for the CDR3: TGTGCCAGCAGCTTACAGGGGATAGTGGAGACCCAGTACTTC.